Given below is one T cell receptor beta chain in context. This clonotype has more than one count but fewer than ten. Its antigen target is currently unknown. No base quality information exists; no much larger clone differs at one position. The data were taken from a study of T-cell memory formation after mild COVID-19 (dated by TCRdb to about 2021). Study-level background: TCR sequence clusters from the two donors were found to be largely donor specific. In a couple of donors, T-cell clones that expanded and contracted after mild COVID-19 were followed by sequencing TCRalpha and TCRbeta repertoires longitudinally. The cohort was made up of two young adult volunteers, one female and one male, who were previously healthy. Broad study findings and their caveats: Clones that contracted from day 15 to 85 showed balanced CD4/CD8 phenotypes, whereas a second wave of clones that expanded from day 15 to 37 leaned towards CD4+. Only two mild cases were covered in the study, and larger cohorts including severe cases with pre-infection samples were considered necessary. Contracting CD4+ clones turned up mainly in the CM and EM memory subsets, whereas EMRA was where CD8+ clones were enriched. The second-wave clones that peaked on day 37 were not confirmed to be SARS-CoV-2 specific. Some responding clones were detected in pre-infection memory, which suggested that pre-existing cross-reactive memory T cells had joined the SARS-CoV-2 response.

Inclusive of the bounding cysteine and phenylalanine, the CDR3 is 14 residues long. Just the 42-base CDR3 DNA is kept, in frame starting at base 1. The germline V gene specifies SGHRS as CDR1 and YFSETQ as CDR2. A distance of 8 bases separates the germline ends of V and J, which lose 0 bases and 4 bases respectively. TCRdb shows the sequencer as Illumina NovaSeq 6000. TCRalpha and TCRbeta cDNA libraries were built by 5'RACE with constant-segment primers, adding sample barcodes and unique molecular identifiers. Trizol reagent was used to extract RNA from every sample. Amplification of the libraries took two PCR steps, and the second step added a second sample barcode plus Illumina TruSeq adapters. Sequencing of libraries was performed on an Illumina NovaSeq with 2 x 150 bp paired-end reads. The authors' pipeline ran thus. Reads were demultiplexed and collapsed into UMI-guided consensus sequences with migec v1.2.7. Using mixcr v2.1.11, the UMI consensuses were aligned to TRA and TRB V and J templates and assembled into clonotypes. Expanded or contracted clonotypes were those called significant by both edgeR and NoisET, with noise models trained on biological replicates. For edgeR calls, the thresholds were a false discovery rate-adjusted p below 0.01 and a log2 fold-change of 1. As an exploratory analysis of dynamics, PCA with hierarchical clustering was applied to max-normalized trajectories of the 1000 most abundant clonotypes. Separately sequenced CD4+ and CD8+ repertoires were used to assign a CD4 or CD8 phenotype to each responding clone. TCRdb trimmed the raw reads at Q25, called clones with MiXCR and kept productive beta chains. Under each unique CDR3 protein, matching rows form one entry showing the most common genes and DNA. These V and J calls derive from TCRdb rather than the authors' analysis. The sample data list more than 150,000 distinct CDR3 sequences, and 20% to 25% of these were observed just once. The ten top clones hold roughly 23% of the sample.

PBMCs were isolated by Ficoll-Paque density gradient centrifugation. This receptor was identified in an adult woman who had mild COVID-19 (a few samples of this study predate the infection). The sample titles of this study are shuffled in the database, so cell type and time point are left out; the donor was told from shared clones. Input material: PBMCs or a T cell subset sorted from them (not recorded which). The receptor chain draws on TRBV5-1 and TRBJ2-1, with TRBD1 tentatively as D gene (6 bases match). CDR3 region: CASSLGTDYNEQFF. Read as DNA, the sequence is TGCGCCAGCAGCTTGGGGACAGATTACAATGAGCAGTTCTTC.